The rows below give T cell receptor beta chains drawn from one sample of a study of cytomegalovirus exposure and HLA in healthy donors. Only in-frame clones appear in the TCRdb table, and some are missing; sequencing was by immunoSEQ multiplex PCR. The table lists 200,000 or so clones, nearly 80% of them singletons. Material: PBMCs. These receptors were taken from a young woman in good health and CMV-seropositive. CDR3s include the opening cysteine and the closing phenylalanine or tryptophan. Fields, in order: clone size, D gene, V gene, J gene, CDR3 DNA, CDR3 protein. The D gene is left open where the match is weak. Not all rows give a size; the values are once, few, many and, for expanded clones, a class.

few	.	TRBV5-5	TRBJ2-7	TGTGCCAGCAGCTTGTCTGGCTTCACGAGCGACGAGCAGTACTTC	CASSLSGFTSDEQYF
once	TRBD2	TRBV6-1	TRBJ2-5	TGTGCCAGCTTGGGACTAGGAAAGACCCAGTACTTC	CASLGLGKTQYF
.	.	TRBV11-2	TRBJ1-5	TGTGCCAGCAGCTTTTCCAGTTCAGGGTGGCCCCAGCATTTT	CASSFSSSGWPQHF
.	.	TRBV6-5	TRBJ1-1	TGTGCCAGCAGCTTAGGGGGAATGGCTGAAGCTTTCTTT	CASSLGGMAEAFF
.	.	TRBV4-2	TRBJ1-6	TGTGCCAGCAGCCGAAGAGATCTGGTAGGGGACAATTCCTATAATTCACCCCTCCACTTT	CASSRRDLVGDNSYNSPLHF
once	.	TRBV9	TRBJ1-1	TGTGCCAGCAGCCTCTCGTCCCGAGGAGGTACTGAAGCTTTCTTT	CASSLSSRGGTEAFF
.	.	TRBV2	TRBJ2-1	TGTGCCAGCCGGGAGTACAATGAGCAGTTCTTC	CASREYNEQFF
.	.	TRBV5-4	TRBJ2-7	TGTGCCAGCAGCCCGACTACGGGGGAAAATCACGAGCAGTACTTC	CASSPTTGENHEQYF
few	.	TRBV7-2	TRBJ2-7	TGTGCCAGCAGCTTAGTGGGCGGCAGGGTTACCTACGAGCAGTACTTC	CASSLVGGRVTYEQYF
once	TRBD1	TRBV7-3	TRBJ1-1	TGTGCCAGCAGCCCCTTAACAGGGGTTATGACTGAAGCTTTCTTT	CASSPLTGVMTEAFF
few	TRBD2	TRBV7-9	TRBJ2-2	TGTGCCAGCAGCTTAAGAGCGGGATTGACCGGGGAGCTGTTTTTT	CASSLRAGLTGELFF
.	TRBD1	TRBV7-3	TRBJ1-2	TGTGCCACCACTAGGGGGCGCTTTCCCTATGGCTACACCTTC	CATTRGRFPYGYTF